Listed below are T cell receptor beta chains from one sample, sequenced in a study of sequential checkpoint blockade in melanoma. Sequenced by immunoSEQ multiplex PCR; TCRdb stores in-frame clones only, minus some. Among more than 10,000 clones, 27% were seen once, and the ten largest hold 15% to 20%. The material was tumor tissue (inferred from file names), obtained from a patient given nivolumab and ipilimumab in sequence. These receptors were taken from a human donor with melanoma. Both conserved end residues are part of each CDR3. D genes are given only for firm matches.

-,TRBJ2-1,TRBV29-1,CSVERDSSYNEQFF
TRBD2,TRBJ2-7,TRBV28,CASSSLAGPTEQYF
-,TRBJ2-3,TRBV27,CASSSRESRTQYF
TRBD2,TRBJ2-5,TRBV11-3,CASSFGASGSEETQYF
TRBD1,TRBJ1-4,TRBV4-1,CASSQETDRGEKLFF
-,TRBJ2-2,TRBV6-8,CASSWTTGELFF
TRBD1,TRBJ2-2,TRBV9,CASSGEDRGHGELFF
-,TRBJ2-5,TRBV19,CASSIAGRQIQETQYF
-,TRBJ1-5,TRBV12-5,CASTTGVSNQPQHF
TRBD1,TRBJ2-3,TRBV28,CASSYPWQGAKDTQYF
-,TRBJ2-2,TRBV6-8,CASSSGTSTGELFF
TRBD1,TRBJ2-2,TRBV6-8,CASGQGFTGELFF
-,TRBJ2-2,TRBV19,CASSSSSGGELFF
-,TRBJ1-1,TRBV9,CASSEDLNTEAFF
-,TRBJ2-5,TRBV19,CASSARDLTGETQYF
-,TRBJ1-1,TRBV7-4,CASSLTPARGSTEAFF
TRBD1,TRBJ1-2,TRBV28,CASSLEGQGHGYTF
-,TRBJ1-4,TRBV6-8,CASSYFGSEKLFF
-,TRBJ1-3,TRBV15,CATSRDGGRSSGNTIYF
TRBD2,TRBJ2-7,TRBV4-1,CASSQTASGRLSEQYF
-,TRBJ2-1,TRBV12-1,CASSEILAGSYNEQFF
-,TRBJ1-1,TRBV6-8,CASSYDGYTEAFF
TRBD1,TRBJ1-1,TRBV6-8,CAITGQGMAEAFF
TRBD1,TRBJ1-4,TRBV6-8,CASRQGGSGEKLFF
TRBD1,TRBJ2-5,TRBV11-3,CASSSGTGGETQYF
-,TRBJ2-1,TRBV29-1,CSASVVSSEQFF
TRBD1,TRBJ1-1,TRBV29-1,CSVDTGVGTEAFF
-,TRBJ2-7,TRBV5-1,CASSLFSGFYEQYF
TRBD1,TRBJ2-2,TRBV4-1,CASSQEGWTGGGTGELFF
-,TRBJ1-2,TRBV12-5,CASGLPARSTSF
-,TRBJ1-4,TRBV23-1,CASSRVLNEKLFF
TRBD1,TRBJ2-5,TRBV11-1,CASSFLGTAEETQYF
TRBD1,TRBJ1-1,TRBV6-8,CASSSPPGTDYEAFF
-,TRBJ2-1,TRBV5-1,CASSLETGSYNEQFF
TRBD1,TRBJ2-6,TRBV18,CASSRIRTGEILSGANVLTF
-,TRBJ2-7,TRBV1,CASSQRLAGGGYHEQYF
-,TRBJ1-5,TRBV28,CASSLPQQVDSNQPQHF
TRBD2,TRBJ2-5,TRBV19,CASSIVAGRETQYF
TRBD2,TRBJ2-5,TRBV19,CASSIALAGGRETQYF
-,TRBJ2-2,TRBV19,CASSIGGNTGELFF
TRBD2,TRBJ2-1,TRBV19,CASSKTTSDYNEQFF
TRBD1,TRBJ1-4,TRBV5-1,CASSLAGTGTEKLFF
-,TRBJ2-1,TRBV23-1,CASSSTSYNEQFF
TRBD1,TRBJ2-1,TRBV6-8,CASRISGTDNEQFF
-,TRBJ2-7,TRBV5-1,CASSLGASFYEQYF
TRBD2,TRBJ2-2,TRBV11-3,CASSLSGRGAGELFF
-,TRBJ1-2,TRBV11-3,CASSLVRSLNYGYTF
-,TRBJ1-5,TRBV28,CASSGSGTHMQPQHF
-,TRBJ1-2,TRBV28,CASSRSRRGYTF
-,TRBJ1-2,TRBV28,CASSCRGRTNGYTF
TRBD1,TRBJ1-2,TRBV6-8,CAISLGTGGITGYTF
TRBD1,TRBJ2-7,TRBV6-7,CASSTDLGQGYEQYF
TRBD2,TRBJ2-2,TRBV5-1,CASSPLAGDPGELFF
TRBD1,TRBJ2-3,TRBV11-3,CASSYPGQSTDTQYF
-,TRBJ2-2,TRBV28,CASSAGTIVRELFF